This entry concerns a single T cell receptor (beta chain). The data stem from a study of blood T cell repertoires in COVID-19. Original processing notes: The authors estimated nucleated cell counts from reference gene primer amplification. Sequencing used immunoSEQ multiplex PCR; TCRdb keeps in-frame clones, though not all of them. V, J and clone size are taken as reported in that table, and D and trimming were inferred from the DNA itself. The sample yields some 240,000 clones, roughly 90% seen once. Trimming pared 3 bases from V and 4 bases from J, leaving 12 bases between. The CDR3 sequence is 15 residues long. CDR1 is LNHDA and CDR2 is SQIVND in the germline V gene (reference sequence).

V and J are TRBV19 and TRBJ2-2; weak D call: TRBD1 (6 bases). The sequence was collected from a man aged 55-75 years who had recovered from COVID-19. Sequencing was done on a sample of peripheral blood. The CDR3 sequence: CASSILGTTTGELFF. CDR3 DNA sequence: TGTGCCAGTAGTATCCTTGGGACAACCACCGGGGAGCTGTTTTTT.